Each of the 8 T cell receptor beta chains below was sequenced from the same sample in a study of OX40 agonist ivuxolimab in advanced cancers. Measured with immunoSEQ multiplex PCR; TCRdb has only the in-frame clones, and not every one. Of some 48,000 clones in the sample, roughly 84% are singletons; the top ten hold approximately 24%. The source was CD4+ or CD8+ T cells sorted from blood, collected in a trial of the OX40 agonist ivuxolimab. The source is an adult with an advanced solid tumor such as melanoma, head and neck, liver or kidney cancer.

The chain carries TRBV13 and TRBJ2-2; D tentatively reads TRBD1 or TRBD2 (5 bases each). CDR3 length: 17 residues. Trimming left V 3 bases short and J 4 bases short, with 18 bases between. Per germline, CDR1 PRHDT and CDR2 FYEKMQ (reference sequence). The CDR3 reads CASSFGVVGEGTGELFF. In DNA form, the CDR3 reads TGTGCCAGCAGCTTCGGGGTTGTGGGGGAAGGCACCGGGGAGCTGTTTTTT.

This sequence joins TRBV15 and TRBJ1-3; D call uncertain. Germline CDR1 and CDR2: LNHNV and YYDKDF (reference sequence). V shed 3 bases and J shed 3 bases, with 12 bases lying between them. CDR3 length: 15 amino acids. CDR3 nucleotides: TGTGCCACCAGCAGGGGAGATTACGTTGGAAACACCATATATTTT. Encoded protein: CATSRGDYVGNTIYF.

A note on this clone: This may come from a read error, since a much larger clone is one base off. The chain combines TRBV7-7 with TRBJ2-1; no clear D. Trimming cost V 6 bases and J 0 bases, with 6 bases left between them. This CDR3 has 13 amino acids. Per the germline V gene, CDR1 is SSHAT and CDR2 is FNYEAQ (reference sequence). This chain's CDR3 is CASSISSYNEQFF. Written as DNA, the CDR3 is TGTGCCAGCAGTATTAGCTCCTACAATGAGCAGTTCTTC.

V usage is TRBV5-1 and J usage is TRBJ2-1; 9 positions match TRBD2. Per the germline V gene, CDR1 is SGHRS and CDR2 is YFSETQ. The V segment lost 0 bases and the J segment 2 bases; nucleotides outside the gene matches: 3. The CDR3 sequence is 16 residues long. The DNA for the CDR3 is TGCGCCAGCAGCTTGGGACTAGCGGAGGCCTACAATGAGCAGTTCTTC. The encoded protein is CASSLGLAEAYNEQFF.

The CDR3 sequence: CASSLTGFTTEAFF. The CDR3 nucleotides are TGTGCCAGCAGTTTAACAGGGTTCACCACTGAAGCTTTCTTT. V and J are TRBV27 and TRBJ1-1, with D tentatively TRBD1 (6 bases). The ends were cut back, 2 bases at V and 4 bases at J, with 11 bases in the middle. The V gene's germline CDR1 is MNHEY and CDR2 SMNVEV (reference sequence). CDR3 size: 14 residues.

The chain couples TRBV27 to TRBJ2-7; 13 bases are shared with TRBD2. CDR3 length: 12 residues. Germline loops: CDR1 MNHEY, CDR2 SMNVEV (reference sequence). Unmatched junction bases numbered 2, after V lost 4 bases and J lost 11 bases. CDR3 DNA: TGTGCCAGCAGTTCAGGACTAGCGGGAGAGTACTTC. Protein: CASSSGLAGEYF.

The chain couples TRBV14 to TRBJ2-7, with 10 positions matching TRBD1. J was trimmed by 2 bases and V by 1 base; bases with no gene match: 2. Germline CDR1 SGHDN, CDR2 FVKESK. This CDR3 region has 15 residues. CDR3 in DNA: TGTGCCAGCAGCCAAGGGACAGGGGGAACCTACGAGCAGTACTTC. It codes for CASSQGTGGTYEQYF. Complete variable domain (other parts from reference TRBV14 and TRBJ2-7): EAGVTQFPSHSVIEKGQTVTLRCDPISGHDNLYWYRRVMGKEIKFLLHFVKESKQDESGMPNNRFLAERTGGTYSTLKVQPAELEDSGVYFCASSQGTGGTYEQYFGPGTRLTVT.

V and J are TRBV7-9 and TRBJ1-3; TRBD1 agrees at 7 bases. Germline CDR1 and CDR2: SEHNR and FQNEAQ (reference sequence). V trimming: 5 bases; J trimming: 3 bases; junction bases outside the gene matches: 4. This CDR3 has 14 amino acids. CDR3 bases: TGTGCCAGCAGCCTACAGGGGAATGGAAACACCATATATTTT. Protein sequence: CASSLQGNGNTIYF.